The clone carrying this T cell receptor (beta chain) was seen many times. The sample comes from a study of CD8 T cells in ankylosing spondylitis. Germline V lookup: CDR1 SGHVS, CDR2 FQNEAQ. V gave up 3 bases and J gave up 4 bases; unmatched junction bases: 7. The CDR3 loop spans 15 amino acids. TCRdb ran MiXCR on the 5' RACE reads and lists one entry per CDR3 protein. The data show roughly 120,000 distinct CDR3 sequences, roughly 15% seen once. The sample was blood, either unsorted or a sorted T cell fraction (not recorded which). The source is a female donor with ankylosing spondylitis or in good health (not recorded which). The gene calls are TRBV7-8 and TRBJ2-7; 9 bases are shared with TRBD1. In nucleotides, the CDR3 is TGTGCCAGCAGCTTGATGGGACAGGGTGGGTACGAGCAGTACTTC. This encodes CASSLMGQGGYEQYF.